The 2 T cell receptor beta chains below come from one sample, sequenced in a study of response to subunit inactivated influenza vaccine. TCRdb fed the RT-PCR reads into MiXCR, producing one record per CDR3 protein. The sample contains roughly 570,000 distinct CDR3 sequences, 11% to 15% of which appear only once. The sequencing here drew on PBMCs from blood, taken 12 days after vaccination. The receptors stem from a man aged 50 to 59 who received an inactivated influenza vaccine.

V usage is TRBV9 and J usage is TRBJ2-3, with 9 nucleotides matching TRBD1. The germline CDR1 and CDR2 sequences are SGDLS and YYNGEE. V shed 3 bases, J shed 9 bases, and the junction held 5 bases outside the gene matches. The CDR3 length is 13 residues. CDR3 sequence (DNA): TGTGCCAGCAGCGCCTCCGGACAGGGGACGCAGTATTTT. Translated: CASSASGQGTQYF. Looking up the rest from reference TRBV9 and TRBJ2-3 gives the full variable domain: DSGVTQTPKHLITATGQRVTLRCSPRSGDLSVYWYQQSLDQGLQFLIQYYNGEERAKGNILERFSAQQFPDLHSELNLSSLELGDSALYFCASSASGQGTQYFGPGTRLTVL.

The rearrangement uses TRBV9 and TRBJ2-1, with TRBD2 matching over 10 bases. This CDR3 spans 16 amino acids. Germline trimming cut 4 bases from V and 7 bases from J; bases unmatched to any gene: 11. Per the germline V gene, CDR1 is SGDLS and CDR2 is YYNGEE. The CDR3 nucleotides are TGTGCCAGCAGCCCCACGGGGGGGACTAGCGTGAATGAGCAGTTCTTC. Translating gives CASSPTGGTSVNEQFF.